One and the same sample provided the 17 T cell receptor beta chains below, sequenced in a study of blood T cell repertoires in COVID-19. Repertoires were generated with immunoSEQ multiplex PCR, while TCRdb's copy carries only in-frame clones and drops some. The sample shows 95,000 to 110,000 clones, 90% to 95% of them seen only once. Input material: peripheral blood. The receptor source for this set is a human donor in a cohort sampled during active COVID-19.

The chain links TRBV19 to TRBJ1-1; a possible D gene is TRBD1 (5 bases). Trimming took off 1 base at V and 8 bases at J, with 11 bases between the two ends. The CDR3 extends over 13 amino acids. Germline V gives CDR1 LNHDA, CDR2 SQIVND (reference sequence). CDR3 bases: TGTGCCAGTAGTATAGGATCGACAGCCGAAGCTTTCTTT. Its translation: CASSIGSTAEAFF. The whole variable domain, filled in from reference TRBV19 and TRBJ1-1, reads DGGITQSPKYLFRKEGQNVTLSCEQNLNHDAMYWYRQDPGQGLRLIYYSQIVNDFQKGDIAEGYSVSREKKESFPLTVTSAQKNPTAFYLCASSIGSTAEAFFGQGTRLTVV.

The CDR3 coding sequence is TGTGCCAGCAGTTCCTCTAGGACTAGCAGATCAGATACGCAGTATTTT. It yields the protein CASSSSRTSRSDTQYF. J is TRBJ2-3 and V is TRBV27; TRBD2 agrees at 8 bases. The CDR3 is 16 residues long. V trimming: 4 bases; J trimming: 4 bases; junction bases outside the gene matches: 10. Germline assignment: CDR1 MNHEY and CDR2 SMNVEV (reference sequence).

The V and J genes are TRBV14 and TRBJ2-7, with D possibly matching TRBD1 (6 bases). The V gene's germline CDR1 is SGHDN and CDR2 FVKESK. V lost 3 bases, J lost 0 bases, and 9 bases lay in between. The CDR3 is 14 residues long. CDR3 loop: CASSHQGPSYEQYF. The DNA for the CDR3 is TGTGCCAGCAGCCATCAGGGGCCCTCCTACGAGCAGTACTTC.

This rearrangement joins TRBV24-1 to TRBJ1-2; a possible D gene is TRBD1 (6 bases). V lost 7 bases and J lost 2, with 13 bases in between. Germline V gene sequence: CDR1 KGHDR, CDR2 SFDVKD. The CDR3 has 14 residues. CDR3: CATRDGQNNYGYTF. Here the CDR3 DNA reads TGTGCCACCAGAGACGGACAGAACAACTATGGCTACACCTTC.

V and J are TRBV5-4 and TRBJ2-1; 7 bases agree with TRBD2. The CDR3 is 16 residues long. From germline, CDR1 is SGHNT and CDR2 YYREEE (reference sequence). The V gene end was trimmed by 4 bases and the J gene end by 9 bases; junction bases not matched to a gene: 16. This CDR3 reads CASSAGLEGAPGEQFF. In DNA form, the CDR3 reads TGTGCCAGCAGCGCTGGACTAGAGGGCGCCCCAGGTGAGCAGTTCTTC.

The V call is TRBV7-2, the J call TRBJ2-7; D is possibly TRBD2 (7 bases). Looked up from germline, CDR1 is SGHTA and CDR2 is FQGNSA. Trimming left V 4 bases short and J 3 bases short, with 22 bases between. The CDR3 contains 17 residues. The CDR3, as DNA: TGTGCCAGCAGCTCCCTCGGGGGGCCGAATTATAACTACGAGCAGTACTTC. Amino acids: CASSSLGGPNYNYEQYF. The full variable domain, in which reference TRBV7-2 and TRBJ2-7 provide the parts outside the CDR3, is GAGVSQSPSNKVTEKGKDVELRCDPISGHTALYWYRQSLGQGLEFLIYFQGNSAPDKSGLPSDRFSAERTGGSVSTLTIQRTQQEDSAVYLCASSSLGGPNYNYEQYFGPGTRLTVT.

The chain uses TRBV29-1 and TRBJ2-1; D possibly corresponds to TRBD1 (6 bases). Deletions cut 2 bases from V and 8 bases from J, with 10 bases between. From germline, CDR1 is SQVTM and CDR2 ANQGSEA. This CDR3 is 12 amino acids long. In DNA form, the CDR3 reads TGCAGCGTTGAACAGGGGTGGGATGAGCAGTTCTTC. Translation: CSVEQGWDEQFF.

This clone was recorded only once. The chain joins TRBV15 to TRBJ1-2, with TRBD1 matching over 10 bases. CDR1 is LNHNV and CDR2 is YYDKDF in the germline V gene (reference sequence). The CDR3 extends over 17 amino acids. The V segment lost 1 base and the J segment 6 bases; nucleotides outside the gene matches: 11. CDR3 in amino acids: CATSRVRDRGYKDGYTF. CDR3 nucleotide sequence: TGTGCCACCAGCAGAGTTCGGGACAGGGGATATAAGGATGGCTACACCTTC.

The V gene is TRBV19, the J gene TRBJ2-1; possible D gene TRBD2, 6 bases. CDR3 length equals 16 residues. Trimming removed 5 bases from V and 4 bases from J, with 18 bases in between. CDR1 is LNHDA and CDR2 is SQIVND in the germline V gene (reference sequence). Here the CDR3 DNA reads TGTGCCAGTAGTCCCATGGAGGGAAGTCGGTACAATGAGCAGTTCTTC. This translates into CASSPMEGSRYNEQFF.

Only one count was recorded for this clone. This sequence joins TRBV5-1 and TRBJ2-7, with TRBD1 matching over 9 bases. V lost 5 bases to trimming and J lost 4 bases; unmatched junction nucleotides: 25. Germline lookup yields CDR1 SGHRS and CDR2 YFSETQ. This CDR3 region has 20 residues. The CDR3 loop reads CASRVDWGQGGKGGSYEQYF. The CDR3 region has the DNA TGCGCCAGCAGGGTCGATTGGGGACAGGGAGGAAAGGGAGGAAGTTACGAGCAGTACTTC.

The sample holds a few counts of this clone. V and J are TRBV11-2 and TRBJ1-5, with TRBD1 matching 10 bases. J lost 7 bases, V lost 5 bases, and 5 bases had no gene match. CDR3 length equals 14 residues. Germline CDR1 SGHAT, CDR2 FQNNGV. CDR3 region: CASSLSTGGQPQHF. As DNA, the CDR3 is TGTGCCAGCAGCCTATCGACAGGGGGCCAGCCCCAGCATTTT. The full variable domain, with the rest looked up from reference TRBV11-2 and TRBJ1-5, is EAGVAQSPRYKIIEKRQSVAFWCNPISGHATLYWYQQILGQGPKLLIQFQNNGVVDDSQLPKDRFSAERLKGVDSTLKIQPAKLEDSAVYLCASSLSTGGQPQHFGDGTRLSIL.

This chain joins TRBV6-5 and TRBJ2-5, with 9 bases fitting TRBD1. Germline CDR1 reads MNHEY; CDR2 reads SVGAGI. V shed 5 bases and J 5 bases; nucleotides not matched to a gene: 6. This CDR3 region has 14 residues. The chain's CDR3 is CASSRGQGYETQYF. The CDR3 DNA is TGTGCCAGCAGTCGGGGACAGGGATACGAGACCCAGTACTTC.

This clone was observed a handful of times. J is TRBJ2-2 and V is TRBV7-9; no clear D gene. CDR3 length: 15 amino acids. Trimming shortened V by 5 bases and J by 0 bases, and 10 bases separated the two germline ends. CDR1 and CDR2 (germline): SEHNR, FQNEAQ (reference sequence). CDR3 nucleotide sequence: TGTGCCAGCAGCCGGAGCTTCACGAACACCGGGGAGCTGTTTTTT. This encodes CASSRSFTNTGELFF.

CDR3 protein: CASTDGQGRTDTQYF. For the CDR3, the DNA is TGCGCCAGCACCGATGGACAGGGACGCACAGATACGCAGTATTTT. This rearrangement joins TRBV10-1 to TRBJ2-3; 8 bases fit TRBD1. The CDR3 covers 15 residues. In germline, CDR1 is WNHNN, CDR2 SYGVQD (reference sequence). The V segment lost 7 bases and the J segment 1 base; nucleotides outside the gene matches: 7.

The genes are TRBV7-2 and TRBJ1-6, with D perhaps TRBD1 (5 bases). The V gene's germline CDR1 is SGHTA and CDR2 FQGNSA. Deletions cut 5 bases from V and 6 bases from J, with 20 bases between. The CDR3 loop spans 17 amino acids. CDR3 residues: CASSPPAGSGLNSPLHF. CDR3 bases: TGTGCCAGCAGCCCCCCCGCAGGGTCCGGGCTTAATTCACCCCTCCACTTT.

The genes are TRBV2 and TRBJ2-7; D unresolved. V lost 3 bases and J 0 bases, leaving 6 bases between the germline ends. CDR1 and CDR2 from the germline V gene are SNHLY and FYNNEI. This CDR3 contains 13 residues. For the CDR3, the DNA is TGTGCCAGCAGTGACCTTAGCTCCTACGAGCAGTACTTC. As protein: CASSDLSSYEQYF.

This clone showed up just once. The chain joins TRBV6-1 to TRBJ2-3; tentative D call: TRBD2 (6 bases). The CDR3 runs 18 residues. The germline gives CDR1 MNHNS, CDR2 SASEGT. V dropped 3 bases and J dropped 4 bases, with 23 bases sitting between them. The CDR3 nucleotides are TGTGCCAGCAGTGAGCTCGGAGGGGTTGCGTGGGGCCCAGATACGCAGTATTTT. Protein product: CASSELGGVAWGPDTQYF.